The sequence of this TCR beta chain was determined in a study of shared clonotypes between healthy human individuals. Study-wide background: Each donor's CD4 naive and CD4 memory cells filled three plates apiece, CD8 naive two, and CD8 memory one. The study, taken as a whole, reports: Donors were few, which limited the genetic and exposure-history diversity represented.

Each replicate PCR on the sorted subsets used approximately 180 ng DNA (about 30,000 T cell genomes). This table comes from immunoSEQ multiplex PCR, and its TCRdb copy is limited to in-frame clones, with some not included. The sample has some 600,000 clones, about 96% seen once. This CDR3 is built from 14 residues. V shed 3 bases and J shed 3 bases, with 9 bases lying between them. The germline gives CDR1 MGHRA, CDR2 YSYEKL. Positive CCR7 selection of CD45RO-negative cells yielded the naive CD8 cells, and terminally differentiated effector memory CD45RA+ cells were excluded. As for this clone: Its antigen is not identified.

The chain links TRBV4-1 to TRBJ2-1; D uncertain. The TCR was taken from a woman younger than 45 in good health. The sample consisted of naive CD8+ T cells sorted from blood. The CDR3 nucleotides read TGCGCCAGCAGCCACGAAGACGGCTACAATGAGCAGTTCTTC. Protein product: CASSHEDGYNEQFF.